One sample yielded the 24 T cell receptor beta chains listed below, sequenced in a study of T cell repertoires in cytomegalovirus infection. Each CDR3 protein gets one entry after TCRdb re-called the reads with MiXCR. The sample shows more than 300,000 distinct CDR3 sequences, about 35% of them seen only once. What these receptors recognize is not known. Material: cultured PBMCs, obtained from culture after CMV antigen stimulation. These receptors were taken from a human donor in good health (CMV status not recorded). Some clones in this sample may be carry-over from other donors' samples.

This chain uses TRBV20-1 with TRBJ2-5, with 7 bases identical to TRBD2. Trimming removed 6 bases from V and 0 bases from J; junction bases left unmatched: 7. Germline CDR1 is DFQATT and CDR2 is SNEGSKA (reference sequence). This CDR3 is built from 14 residues. The CDR3 loop is CSAPRLADQETQYF. In DNA, the CDR3 is TGCAGTGCCCCGCGTCTAGCGGACCAAGAGACCCAGTACTTC.

This clonotype was counted between two and nine times. V usage is TRBV4-1 and J usage is TRBJ1-2, with unresolved D. The V end was cut by 1 base, the J end by 4 bases, with 13 bases between. CDR1 is MGHRA, CDR2 YSYEKL, per germline. The CDR3 consists of 15 residues. The CDR3: CASSQAQNTVYGYTF. CDR3 nucleotide sequence: TGCGCCAGCAGCCAAGCCCAGAACACTGTCTATGGCTACACCTTC.

This chain uses TRBV7-3 with TRBJ1-1; 9 nucleotides align to TRBD1. Germline CDR1 is SGHTA and CDR2 is FQGTGA. The CDR3 consists of 14 residues. With 5 bases clipped from V and 6 bases from J, the junction kept 7 bases outside the gene matches. The CDR3 bases are TGTGCCAGCAGCGAACAGGGGGCTAGTCCTGAAGCTTTCTTT. It specifies CASSEQGASPEAFF.

This chain connects TRBV20-1 to TRBJ2-7; TRBD1 is a possible D gene (6 bases). V was cut by 3 bases and J by 0 bases, with 15 bases left in between. The germline CDR1 and CDR2 sequences are DFQATT and SNEGSKA (reference sequence). The CDR3 contains 15 residues. CDR3 in amino acids: CSASRGNLPSYEQYF. The CDR3 region has the DNA TGCAGTGCTAGCAGGGGCAACCTCCCCTCCTACGAGCAGTACTTC.

J is TRBJ2-7 and V is TRBV19; 8 nucleotides line up with TRBD2. Trimming cost V 4 bases and J 1 base; bases outside gene matches: 6. This CDR3 has 15 amino acids. The germline gives CDR1 LNHDA, CDR2 SQIVND (reference sequence). CDR3 DNA: TGTGCCAGTAGTACCCTAGCGGGCCGATCCTACGAGCAGTACTTC. Translation gives CASSTLAGRSYEQYF.

V is TRBV28 and J is TRBJ1-4; 9 nucleotides agree with TRBD1. The CDR3 has 16 residues. Germline V gene lookup returns CDR1 MDHEN and CDR2 SYDVKM. The trim removed 4 bases at V and 13 bases at J, leaving 16 bases unmatched. Here the CDR3 reads CASSSSGTGHMWGLFF. DNA of the CDR3: TGTGCCAGCAGTTCATCCGGGACAGGGCATATGTGGGGACTGTTTTTT.

The rearrangement uses TRBV4-1 and TRBJ2-3; D is unclear. The germline V gene has CDR1 MGHRA and CDR2 YSYEKL. Trimming cost V 1 base and J 3 bases, with 8 bases left between them. The CDR3 consists of 14 residues. CDR3 in amino acids: CASSQGPATDTQYF. The DNA of the CDR3 is TGCGCCAGCAGCCAAGGTCCAGCAACAGATACGCAGTATTTT.

The chain combines TRBV12-3 or TRBV12-4 with TRBJ2-3; 9 positions match TRBD2. This CDR3 region has 16 residues. Trimming cost V 5 bases and J 1 base; bases outside gene matches: 7. The CDR3 DNA is TGTGCCAGCAGTCATAGCGGGAGAGGGGGCACAGATACGCAGTATTTT. As protein: CASSHSGRGGTDTQYF.

The CDR3 region is CASSGAQGARIEAFF. The CDR3 DNA is TGTGCCAGCAGCGGTGCTCAGGGGGCGAGAATTGAAGCTTTCTTT. The J gene is TRBJ1-1, the V gene TRBV7-6, with TRBD1 identical over 8 bases. CDR3 length: 15 residues. V lost 5 bases, J lost 7 bases, and 12 bases stayed unmatched. Germline CDR1 is SGHVS and CDR2 is FNYEAQ.

The rearrangement uses TRBV28 and TRBJ1-6; TRBD1 might be the D (6 bases). Looked up from germline, CDR1 is MDHEN and CDR2 is SYDVKM. This CDR3 spans 18 amino acids. V was trimmed by 6 bases and J by 5 bases, leaving 23 bases between them. The CDR3 sequence: CASRQTTGYPLHNSPLHF. In DNA form, the CDR3 reads TGTGCCAGCAGGCAAACCACAGGGTACCCTCTGCATAATTCACCCCTCCACTTT.

This rearrangement joins TRBV7-8 to TRBJ2-1, with 8 positions matching TRBD2. Germline V gene sequence: CDR1 SGHVS, CDR2 FQNEAQ. The CDR3 consists of 16 residues. The V segment lost 5 bases and the J segment 9 bases; nucleotides outside the gene matches: 15. Written as DNA, the CDR3 is TGTGCCAGCAGCGTTTCGGGGACTAGGCTTACGGTTGAGCAGTTCTTC. Encoded protein: CASSVSGTRLTVEQFF.

This clonotype came up a few times. The rearrangement joins TRBV12-3 or TRBV12-4 to TRBJ2-3; 8 bases align to TRBD1. This CDR3 is 15 amino acids long. With V trimmed by 2 bases and J by 4 bases, 5 bases remained unmatched. The CDR3 region is CASSLRQGNADTQYF. The CDR3 DNA reads as TGTGCCAGCAGTTTACGACAGGGGAACGCAGATACGCAGTATTTT.

This clonotype was counted at least ten times. This chain uses TRBV7-2 with TRBJ1-6, with no clear D. The CDR3 is 17 residues long. The V gene lost 2 bases and the J gene lost 9 bases, with 20 bases spanning the gap. Germline V gene sequence: CDR1 SGHTA, CDR2 FQGNSA. The CDR3 coding sequence is TGTGCCAGCAGCTTATTTAAAGGCCAATTATCTACTTCACCCCTCCACTTT. Amino acids: CASSLFKGQLSTSPLHF.

This clonotype showed up just a few times. The genes are TRBV19 and TRBJ2-1, with 11 positions matching TRBD2. V shed 2 bases and J 7 bases; nucleotides not matched to a gene: 7. CDR1 LNHDA and CDR2 SQIVND come from the germline V gene (reference sequence). The CDR3 is 16 amino acids. CDR3 loop: CASSIWGSSGRNEQFF. Written as DNA, the CDR3 is TGTGCCAGTAGTATATGGGGTTCTAGCGGGAGGAATGAGCAGTTCTTC.

This clonotype was counted only a few times. V usage is TRBV6-2 or TRBV6-3 and J usage is TRBJ1-1, with D perhaps matching TRBD1 (5 bases). Germline values: CDR1 MNHEY, CDR2 SVGEGT. The CDR3 loop spans 13 amino acids. The ends were cut back, 6 bases at V and 4 bases at J, with 12 bases in the middle. The chain's CDR3 is CASSSGGVTEAFF. The CDR3 coding sequence is TGTGCCAGCAGCTCTGGGGGGGTCACTGAAGCTTTCTTT.

The chain couples TRBV6-1 to TRBJ2-7; weak D call: TRBD1 (5 bases). CDR3 length: 14 amino acids. V was pared by 7 bases and J by 2 bases, with 15 bases between. From germline, CDR1 is MNHNS and CDR2 SASEGT. Written as DNA, the CDR3 is TGTGCCAGCATTTTTGACAGATCGACCTACGAGCAGTACTTC. Protein product: CASIFDRSTYEQYF.

This clonotype has at least ten counts. V is TRBV7-2 and J is TRBJ2-3; possible D gene TRBD2, 5 bases. The V gene's germline CDR1 is SGHTA and CDR2 FQGNSA. This CDR3 has 15 residues. The germline V and J ends were trimmed by 5 bases and 11 bases, with 23 bases remaining between them. DNA for the CDR3: TGTGCCAGCAGCGGAGGCGGAAGTGTGGAGACACGGCAGTATTTT. It specifies CASSGGGSVETRQYF.

The V and J genes are TRBV7-6 and TRBJ2-6; perhaps TRBD1 as D (5 bases). CDR3 length: 14 residues. Germline CDR1 reads SGHVS; CDR2 reads FNYEAQ. V shed 6 bases and J shed 3 bases, with 9 bases lying between them. Here the CDR3 reads CASRPGIGANVLTF. In DNA, the CDR3 is TGTGCCAGCAGACCAGGGATTGGGGCCAACGTCCTGACTTTC. Full variable domain (rest looked up from reference TRBV7-6 and TRBJ2-6): GAGVSQSPRYKVTKRGQDVALRCDPISGHVSLYWYRQALGQGPEFLTYFNYEAQQDKSGLPNDRFSAERPEGSISTLTIQRTEQRDSAMYRCASRPGIGANVLTFGAGSRLTVL.

This clonotype was seen a few times. This CDR3 is CASSLDQAGLRKEQFF. Here the CDR3 DNA reads TGTGCCAGCAGCTTAGATCAAGCGGGATTAAGGAAAGAGCAGTTCTTC. This rearrangement joins TRBV11-2 to TRBJ2-1; 7 nucleotides agree with TRBD2. Germline V CDR1 and CDR2: SGHAT, FQNNGV. Trimming took 0 bases from V and 10 from J; bases not matched to a gene: 12. This CDR3 has 16 amino acids.

This clonotype has just a few counts. The V call is TRBV20-1, the J call TRBJ2-3, with 9 bases fitting TRBD2. The trim removed 6 bases at V and 2 bases at J, leaving 6 bases unmatched. The CDR3 runs to 14 residues. The germline V gene encodes CDR1 DFQATT and CDR2 SNEGSKA (reference sequence). CDR3 in amino acids: CSAQREATTDTQYF. The CDR3 nucleotides read TGCAGTGCCCAGCGGGAGGCCACCACAGATACGCAGTATTTT.

This clonotype was counted only a few times. V gene TRBV9 combines with J gene TRBJ2-1; 8 bases map to TRBD1. The CDR3 consists of 19 residues. Trimming cost V 3 bases and J 6 bases; bases outside gene matches: 20. Germline V gene sequence: CDR1 SGDLS, CDR2 YYNGEE. CDR3 loop: CASSAPRGDRGNRGNEQFF. CDR3 nucleotides: TGTGCCAGCAGCGCCCCGAGGGGAGACAGGGGAAATCGGGGCAATGAGCAGTTCTTC. Drawing the rest from reference TRBV9 and TRBJ2-1, the complete variable domain is DSGVTQTPKHLITATGQRVTLRCSPRSGDLSVYWYQQSLDQGLQFLIQYYNGEERAKGNILERFSAQQFPDLHSELNLSSLELGDSALYFCASSAPRGDRGNRGNEQFFGPGTRLTVL.

This clonotype was counted at least ten times. The rearrangement uses TRBV11-2 and TRBJ1-4; TRBD1 might be the D (5 bases). The CDR3 runs to 14 residues. V was shortened by 0 bases and J by 7 bases, with 9 bases between the two germline ends. Germline V gives CDR1 SGHAT, CDR2 FQNNGV. CDR3 amino acids: CASSLDRGGEKLFF. In DNA, the CDR3 is TGTGCCAGCAGCTTAGATCGTGGGGGTGAAAAACTGTTTTTT.

This clonotype was seen a few times. The chain couples TRBV10-3 to TRBJ2-5; TRBD1 aligns across 10 bases. Germline CDR1 is ENHRY and CDR2 is SYGVKD. This CDR3 has 13 amino acids. Trimming removed 7 bases from V and 4 bases from J; junction bases left unmatched: 3. The CDR3 sequence is CAINGQGGETQYF. CDR3 DNA: TGTGCCATCAACGGACAGGGGGGAGAGACCCAGTACTTC.

This clonotype was observed at least ten times. V usage is TRBV6-1 and J usage is TRBJ2-6; a possible D gene is TRBD2 (7 bases). This CDR3 region has 18 residues. Trimming cost V 4 bases and J 0 bases, with 16 bases left between them. CDR1 is MNHNS and CDR2 is SASEGT in the germline V gene. DNA for the CDR3: TGTGCCAGCAGTGGAACCGGGGGGCAAAGCTCTGGGGCCAACGTCCTGACTTTC. Translation: CASSGTGGQSSGANVLTF.